This passage covers 19 T cell receptor beta chains from one sample sequenced in a study of shared clonotypes between healthy human individuals. The assay was immunoSEQ multiplex PCR, and TCRdb's table has in-frame clones only and misses some. This table holds 650,000 to 800,000 clones, roughly two thirds found once. The material sequenced was memory CD4+ T cells sorted from blood. As to subset: CD45RA-negative fraction. The receptor set was obtained from a woman aged 30 to 39 in good health.

This clone appeared a few times. The CDR3 sequence is CASSLVGANYGYTF. The CDR3 region has the DNA TGTGCCAGCAGCTTAGTAGGGGCTAACTATGGCTACACCTTC. This chain connects TRBV11-2 to TRBJ1-2; tentatively, D is TRBD1 (5 bases). This CDR3 spans 14 amino acids. V dropped 1 base and J dropped 0 bases, with 6 bases sitting between them. Germline V gene data show CDR1 as SGHAT and CDR2 as FQNNGV. Complete variable domain (other parts from reference TRBV11-2 and TRBJ1-2): EAGVAQSPRYKIIEKRQSVAFWCNPISGHATLYWYQQILGQGPKLLIQFQNNGVVDDSQLPKDRFSAERLKGVDSTLKIQPAKLEDSAVYLCASSLVGANYGYTFGSGTRLTVV.

CDR3 region: CASSEVGGLQETQYF. DNA of the CDR3: TGTGCCAGCAGTGAAGTAGGGGGACTCCAAGAGACCCAGTACTTC. The chain recombines TRBV6-1 with TRBJ2-5; D possibly matches TRBD1 or TRBD2 (6 bases each). CDR1 and CDR2 (germline): MNHNS, SASEGT. CDR3 length: 15 residues. V was shortened by 1 base and J by 1 base, with 10 bases between the two germline ends.

This clone came up a few times. The rearrangement links TRBV5-4 to TRBJ2-4, with D hard to call. Germline CDR1 SGHNT, CDR2 YYREEE (reference sequence). The V gene lost 2 bases and the J gene lost 9 bases, with 9 bases spanning the gap. The CDR3 covers 12 residues. The CDR3: CASSFPTGIQYF. In DNA form, the CDR3 reads TGTGCCAGCAGCTTCCCGACTGGCATTCAGTACTTC. Full variable domain (rest looked up from reference TRBV5-4 and TRBJ2-4): ETGVTQSPTHLIKTRGQQVTLRCSSQSGHNTVSWYQQALGQGPQFIFQYYREEENGRGNFPPRFSGLQFPNYSSELNVNALELDDSALYLCASSFPTGIQYFGAGTRLSVL.

The chain couples TRBV4-1 to TRBJ2-3; D possibly uses TRBD1 or TRBD2 (6 bases each). Trimming removed 1 base at V and 2 bases at J, with 10 bases between. The CDR3 sequence is 15 residues long. Germline V gene data show CDR1 as MGHRA and CDR2 as YSYEKL. The CDR3 DNA reads TGCGCCAGCAGCCAAGGTGGGGGGCTCACAGATACGCAGTATTTT. It translates to CASSQGGGLTDTQYF.

V and J are TRBV5-1 and TRBJ2-7, with 12 bases aligning to TRBD2. Germline CDR1 reads SGHRS; CDR2 reads YFSETQ. This CDR3 spans 15 amino acids. The junction had 3 bases not matched to a gene; V was cut back by 3 bases and J by 2 bases. CDR3 sequence: CASSSGLAGAYEQYF. In nucleotides, the CDR3 is TGCGCCAGCAGCTCGGGACTAGCGGGCGCCTACGAGCAGTACTTC.

This rearrangement joins TRBV11-2 to TRBJ2-6, with unresolved D. Per germline, CDR1 SGHAT and CDR2 FQNNGV. The germline V and J ends were trimmed by 1 base and 4 bases, with 14 bases remaining between them. The length of the CDR3 is 17 residues. CDR3 nucleotides: TGTGCCAGCAGCTTAGCTTTAGTAGGGAAAGGGGCCAACGTCCTGACTTTC. This translates into CASSLALVGKGANVLTF.

The chain employs TRBV27 and TRBJ1-5; 9 nucleotides align to TRBD1. The germline CDR1 and CDR2 sequences are MNHEY and SMNVEV (reference sequence). V was clipped by 5 bases and J by 0 bases; unmatched bases: 2. The CDR3 runs 15 residues. The CDR3 region has the DNA TGTGCCAGCAGTCGGACAGGGGCTAGCAATCAGCCCCAGCATTTT. It is translated as CASSRTGASNQPQHF.

As to this clone: With a much larger clone just one base away, this may be a read error. The sample contains more than one DNA sequence encoding this CDR3. The rearrangement links TRBV9 to TRBJ2-5, with 11 bases identical to TRBD2. Per germline, CDR1 SGDLS and CDR2 YYNGEE. CDR3 length equals 16 residues. The DNA for the CDR3 is TGTGCCAGCAGCGTAGTAGTAGCGGGAGGGCGGGAGACTCAGTACTTC. Its translation: CASSVVVAGGRETQYF.

V usage is TRBV29-1 and J usage is TRBJ2-7, with 9 bases matching TRBD1. V shed 3 bases and J 6 bases; nucleotides not matched to a gene: 9. Germline V CDR1 and CDR2: SQVTM, ANQGSEA. The CDR3 sequence is 14 residues long. The CDR3 spells CSVENRGPDREQYF. The CDR3 DNA reads TGCAGCGTTGAGAACAGGGGGCCGGATCGCGAGCAGTACTTC.

The chain uses TRBV19 and TRBJ2-3, with unresolved D. Germline assignment: CDR1 LNHDA and CDR2 SQIVND (reference sequence). V was trimmed by 2 bases and J by 0 bases, leaving 6 bases between them. The CDR3 runs to 14 residues. The CDR3 spells CASSIMTSTDTQYF. CDR3 coding DNA: TGTGCCAGTAGTATAATGACTAGCACAGATACGCAGTATTTT.

The chain carries TRBV11-2 and TRBJ2-1, with TRBD2 matching over 7 bases. The CDR3 spans 17 residues. Germline CDR1 reads SGHAT; CDR2 reads FQNNGV. V lost 3 bases, J lost 1 base, and 9 bases stayed unmatched. The CDR3 nucleotides are TGTGCCAGCAGCTTTGCTGCCAGCGGGACTTCCTACAATGAGCAGTTCTTC. Translating it yields CASSFAASGTSYNEQFF.

J is TRBJ2-6 and V is TRBV29-1; D uncertain. Looked up from germline, CDR1 is SQVTM and CDR2 is ANQGSEA. This CDR3 spans 14 amino acids. V was trimmed by 7 bases and J by 4 bases, leaving 14 bases between them. CDR3 sequence: CSAKGGTGANVLTF. The CDR3, as DNA: TGCAGCGCCAAGGGCGGCACCGGGGCCAACGTCCTGACTTTC.

The J gene is TRBJ2-2, the V gene TRBV10-3; D unclear. This CDR3 has 17 amino acids. Germline values: CDR1 ENHRY, CDR2 SYGVKD. Trimming pared 2 bases from V and 3 bases from J, leaving 16 bases between. The CDR3 region has the DNA TGTGCCATCAGTGAGGCCAGCCGCCTTATTTACACCGGGGAGCTGTTTTTT. Amino acids: CAISEASRLIYTGELFF.

The genes are TRBV6-1 and TRBJ2-1; 9 bases are a match to TRBD2. This CDR3 comprises 15 residues. Germline-derived CDR1 and CDR2 are MNHNS and SASEGT. V was pared by 4 bases and J by 5 bases, with 6 bases of the junction left unmatched. CDR3 nucleotides: TGTGCCAGCAGTGGACTAGCGGATTGGGACAATGAGCAGTTCTTC. Amino acids: CASSGLADWDNEQFF.

This clone was recorded at least ten times. V gene TRBV7-6 combines with J gene TRBJ2-5; TRBD2 is a possible D gene (6 bases). This CDR3 comprises 14 residues. Germline CDR1 reads SGHVS; CDR2 reads FNYEAQ. V was pared by 1 base and J by 5 bases, with 11 bases between. For the CDR3, the DNA is TGTGCCAGCAGCTTAGTGGCGGGGACGGAGACCCAGTACTTC. This gives the protein CASSLVAGTETQYF.

The gene calls are TRBV29-1 and TRBJ2-1; D unresolved. CDR1 and CDR2 (germline): SQVTM, ANQGSEA. This CDR3 is built from 13 residues. V shed 3 bases and J shed 4 bases, with 10 bases lying between them. The CDR3 here is CSVDKSPYNEQFF. CDR3 coding DNA: TGCAGCGTTGATAAGTCCCCTTACAATGAGCAGTTCTTC.

As for this clone: The identical CDR3 is also encoded by other nucleotide sequences in the sample. V usage is TRBV19 and J usage is TRBJ1-1; D remains unclear. The CDR3 has 13 residues. Trimming took 3 bases from V and 2 from J, leaving 7 bases between them. Germline CDR1 and CDR2: LNHDA and SQIVND (reference sequence). The CDR3 here is CASSMTSNTEAFF. The CDR3 DNA reads as TGTGCCAGTAGTATGACAAGTAACACTGAAGCTTTCTTT. The full variable domain, rest sourced from reference TRBV19 and TRBJ1-1, is DGGITQSPKYLFRKEGQNVTLSCEQNLNHDAMYWYRQDPGQGLRLIYYSQIVNDFQKGDIAEGYSVSREKKESFPLTVTSAQKNPTAFYLCASSMTSNTEAFFGQGTRLTVV.

DNA for the CDR3: TGTGCCAGCTCAACGCGGGACAGAAACACTGAAGCTTTCTTT. It codes for CASSTRDRNTEAFF. The J gene is TRBJ1-1, the V gene TRBV18; 7 bases agree with TRBD1. The CDR3 is 14 residues long. Per the germline V gene, CDR1 is KGHSH and CDR2 is LQKENI. J gave up 2 bases and V 5 bases, and 5 bases lay outside the gene matches.

This chain connects TRBV6-5 to TRBJ2-7; 7 bases line up with TRBD2. After removal of 6 bases from V and 7 bases from J, the junction contained 15 bases not matched to a gene. Germline V gives CDR1 MNHEY, CDR2 SVGAGI. This CDR3 is built from 15 residues. The CDR3 protein is CASSPLTAGFGEQYF. In DNA form, the CDR3 reads TGTGCCAGCAGCCCCCTCACAGCGGGATTCGGTGAGCAGTACTTC.